The rows below give T cell receptor beta chains drawn from one sample of a study of identical twins. TCRdb re-called the 5' RACE reads with MiXCR, one entry per CDR3 protein. The table records about 470,000 distinct CDR3 sequences, 20% to 25% of them present only once. This sample was also put to use in a study of T cells expressing NK-cell markers.

Sequenced: CD4+ T cells sorted from blood. All receptors derive from a woman aged 18-29 years in good health. Both conserved end residues are part of each CDR3. The order of the fields is V gene, clone size, D gene, CDR3 protein. The D gene is left open where the match is weak. Only some rows state a clone size, as once, few, many or a class for expanded clones.

v_gene: TRBV3-1
abundance: few
d_gene: .
CDR3aa: CASSHQTVGRDSRSYNEQFF

v_gene: TRBV7-3
abundance: .
d_gene: .
CDR3aa: CASSPGDTEAFF

v_gene: TRBV10-3
abundance: .
d_gene: TRBD2
CDR3aa: CATAGGVDEQYF

v_gene: TRBV12-3/TRBV12-4
abundance: .
d_gene: TRBD2
CDR3aa: CASRPLGLAGYNEQLF

v_gene: TRBV18
abundance: few
d_gene: TRBD1
CDR3aa: CASSPVTGTGEEQFF

v_gene: TRBV5-1
abundance: .
d_gene: .
CDR3aa: CASSLETKGGEQYF

v_gene: TRBV5-4
abundance: .
d_gene: .
CDR3aa: CASSWGRAGDEQYF

v_gene: TRBV9
abundance: few
d_gene: TRBD2
CDR3aa: CASSFTSGGPQETQYF

v_gene: TRBV6-2/TRBV6-3
abundance: .
d_gene: .
CDR3aa: CASSYQHSSYNEQFF

v_gene: TRBV6-1
abundance: few
d_gene: .
CDR3aa: CASRPGTHTDTQYF

v_gene: TRBV30
abundance: few
d_gene: .
CDR3aa: CALTSQYNEQFF

v_gene: TRBV5-5
abundance: few
d_gene: .
CDR3aa: CASSLWADYGYTF

v_gene: TRBV7-8
abundance: few
d_gene: .
CDR3aa: CASSLARTAEAFF

v_gene: TRBV2
abundance: .
d_gene: .
CDR3aa: CASSDGQVPNYGYTF

v_gene: TRBV6-1
abundance: .
d_gene: .
CDR3aa: CASSPGPGAYNEQFF

v_gene: TRBV3-1
abundance: .
d_gene: .
CDR3aa: CASSQSGEFGKLFF

v_gene: TRBV2
abundance: .
d_gene: .
CDR3aa: CACGVTRNEQFF

v_gene: TRBV15
abundance: few
d_gene: .
CDR3aa: CATSRQGNYGYTF

v_gene: TRBV6-1
abundance: .
d_gene: TRBD2
CDR3aa: CASSGRQGASEQYF

v_gene: TRBV15
abundance: .
d_gene: .
CDR3aa: CATSREGGTGTDTQYF